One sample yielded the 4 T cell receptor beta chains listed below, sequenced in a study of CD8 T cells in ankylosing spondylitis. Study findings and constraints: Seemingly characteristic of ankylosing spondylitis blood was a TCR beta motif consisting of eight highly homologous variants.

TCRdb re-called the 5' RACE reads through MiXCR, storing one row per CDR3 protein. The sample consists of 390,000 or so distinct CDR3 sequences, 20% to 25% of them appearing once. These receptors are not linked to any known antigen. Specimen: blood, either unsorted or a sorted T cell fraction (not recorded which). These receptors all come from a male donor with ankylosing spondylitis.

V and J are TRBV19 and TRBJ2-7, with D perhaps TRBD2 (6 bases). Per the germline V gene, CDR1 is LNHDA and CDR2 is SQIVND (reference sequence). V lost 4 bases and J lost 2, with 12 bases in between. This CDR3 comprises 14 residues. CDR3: CASSTQSGPYEQYF. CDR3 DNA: TGTGCCAGTAGTACTCAAAGCGGGCCCTACGAGCAGTACTTC. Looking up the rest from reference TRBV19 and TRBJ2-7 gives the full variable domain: DGGITQSPKYLFRKEGQNVTLSCEQNLNHDAMYWYRQDPGQGLRLIYYSQIVNDFQKGDIAEGYSVSREKKESFPLTVTSAQKNPTAFYLCASSTQSGPYEQYFGPGTRLTVT.

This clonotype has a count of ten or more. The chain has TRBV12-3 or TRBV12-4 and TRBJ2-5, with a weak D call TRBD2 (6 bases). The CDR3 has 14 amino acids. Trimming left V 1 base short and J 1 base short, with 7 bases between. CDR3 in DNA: TGTGCCAGCAGTTTAGGGCGGGGCCAAGAGACCCAGTACTTC. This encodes CASSLGRGQETQYF.

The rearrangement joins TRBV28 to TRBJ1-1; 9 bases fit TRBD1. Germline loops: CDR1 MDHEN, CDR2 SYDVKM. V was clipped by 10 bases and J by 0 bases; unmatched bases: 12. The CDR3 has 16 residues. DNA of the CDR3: TGTGCCACCCAAGATGCTGGACAGGGGTTGAACACTGAAGCTTTCTTT. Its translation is CATQDAGQGLNTEAFF. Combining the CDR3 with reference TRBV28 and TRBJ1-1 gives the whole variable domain DVKVTQSSRYLVKRTGEKVFLECVQDMDHENMFWYRQDPGLGLRLIYFSYDVKMKEKGDIPEGYSVSREKKERFSLILESASTNQTSMYLCATQDAGQGLNTEAFFGQGTRLTVV.

The CDR3 nucleotides read TGTGCCACACAGATGGGCTTTCTGGATCAGCCCCAGCATTTT. This gives the protein CATQMGFLDQPQHF. This rearrangement joins TRBV6-2 or TRBV6-3 to TRBJ1-5; D is ambiguous. Germline lookup yields CDR1 MNHEY and CDR2 SVGEGT. The ends were cut back, 10 bases at V and 5 bases at J, with 18 bases in the middle. This CDR3 region has 14 residues.